Listed below are T cell receptor beta chains from one sample, sequenced in a study of HIV-infected patients and healthy controls. A single record per CDR3 protein comes from TCRdb applying MiXCR to the 5' RACE reads. The sample consists of around 13,000 distinct CDR3 sequences, around 10% of them appearing once. What was sequenced was blood. These receptors were taken from an adult in good health. Both conserved end residues are part of each CDR3. The D gene is left open where the match is weak. Rows give clone size only sometimes, using once, few, many, or a class for an expanded clone.

D: TRBD1
size: NA
J: TRBJ2-7
V: TRBV29-1
DNA: TGCAGCGTCACAGGGGAAGGACGCTACGAGCAGTACTTC
CDR3: CSVTGEGRYEQYF

D: NA
size: many
J: TRBJ2-2
V: TRBV7-3
DNA: TGTGCCAGCAGCCTTCGTCCAGGAGGGGGGACCGGGGAGCTGTTTTTT
CDR3: CASSLRPGGGTGELFF

D: NA
size: many
J: TRBJ1-1
V: TRBV20-1
DNA: TGCAGCTATCGGGGGGGGATGAACACTGAAGCTTTCTTT
CDR3: CSYRGGMNTEAFF

D: NA
size: few
J: TRBJ2-3
V: TRBV19
DNA: TGTGCCAGTAGTATAACAACTAGCAATCGTGGCGCAGATACGCAGTATTTT
CDR3: CASSITTSNRGADTQYF

D: NA
size: few
J: TRBJ2-2
V: TRBV7-9
DNA: TGTGCCAGCAGCTCATCCCGGGGCAACGCGAACACCGGGGAGCTGTTTTTT
CDR3: CASSSSRGNANTGELFF

D: NA
size: medium-sized
J: TRBJ1-1
V: TRBV12-3/TRBV12-4
DNA: TGTGCCAGCAGTCCCCCTGGCGGGAGGAACACTGAAGCTTTCTTT
CDR3: CASSPPGGRNTEAFF

D: NA
size: few
J: TRBJ2-7
V: TRBV5-1
DNA: TGCGCCAGCAGCCAAACCACTAGCCCAACCTACGAGCAGTACTTC
CDR3: CASSQTTSPTYEQYF

D: NA
size: many
J: TRBJ2-3
V: TRBV18
DNA: TGTGCCAGCTCAACATACTCCCAAGACACAGATACGCAGTATTTT
CDR3: CASSTYSQDTDTQYF

D: TRBD2
size: medium-sized
J: TRBJ2-3
V: TRBV9
DNA: TGTGCCAGCAGCGTTTTTAGCGGGAGGACCACAGATACGCAGTATTTT
CDR3: CASSVFSGRTTDTQYF

D: NA
size: many
J: TRBJ1-1
V: TRBV7-8
DNA: TGTGCCAGCAGCTTATACGTAAGGGGGATTATCACTGAAGCTTTCTTT
CDR3: CASSLYVRGIITEAFF

D: NA
size: many
J: TRBJ1-5
V: TRBV7-6
DNA: TGTGCCAGCAGCTCAGGGTCAGGGAATAAGCCCCAGCATTTT
CDR3: CASSSGSGNKPQHF

D: TRBD1
size: medium-sized
J: TRBJ2-4
V: TRBV6-1
DNA: TGTGCCAGCGGACAGGGGGAATTCAACATTCAGTACTTC
CDR3: CASGQGEFNIQYF

D: NA
size: NA
J: TRBJ2-3
V: TRBV7-2
DNA: TGTGCCAGCAGCTTATGGTGGGGGACAGATACGCAGTATTTT
CDR3: CASSLWWGTDTQYF

D: NA
size: many
J: TRBJ1-1
V: TRBV11-2
DNA: TGTGCCAGCAGCCCCAATCCTACCGCCCTCGAAAGAAACACTGAAGCTTTCTTT
CDR3: CASSPNPTALERNTEAFF

D: TRBD1
size: many
J: TRBJ1-6
V: TRBV7-9
DNA: TGTGCCAGCAGCCCACCGGGACAGGTGTCTTCACCCCTCCACTTT
CDR3: CASSPPGQVSSPLHF

D: TRBD1
size: many
J: TRBJ1-6
V: TRBV27
DNA: TGTGCCAGCAGTCTCAGGATGGGACAGAGAGATTCACCCCTCCACTTT
CDR3: CASSLRMGQRDSPLHF

D: TRBD1
size: many
J: TRBJ2-7
V: TRBV11-1
DNA: TGTGCCAGCAGCTTAGTCGCGACAGGGAACTACGAGCAGTACTTC
CDR3: CASSLVATGNYEQYF